A selection of T cell receptor beta chains follows, all from one sample in a study of identical twins. MiXCR was run by TCRdb on the 5' RACE reads, yielding one entry per CDR3 protein. The data hold a few hundred thousand distinct CDR3 sequences, with about 15% observed a single time. The sample was also reused in another study, on yellow fever vaccine responses in identical twins.

Sequencing was done on a sample of CD4+ T cells sorted from blood. The origin of the receptors is a woman between 18 and 29 years old in good health. Each CDR3 is given with its conserved first and last residue. A D gene is named only where the DNA matches it firmly. Size is omitted from some rows. Given values are once, few, many or a class for expanded clones.

NA,NA,13,TRBV29-1,TRBJ1-2,TGCAGCGTTGATTCCTCCTCCTCATATGGCTACACCTTC,CSVDSSSSYGYTF
few,TRBD1,14,TRBV24-1,TRBJ1-4,TGTGCCACCAGCCCAGGGGGGTATGAGGAAAAACTGTTTTTT,CATSPGGYEEKLFF
few,TRBD1,15,TRBV12-3/TRBV12-4,TRBJ2-1,TGTGCCAGCGAGACCGGGACAGGGGACTACAATGAGCAGTTCTTC,CASETGTGDYNEQFF
few,TRBD1,13,TRBV29-1,TRBJ1-2,TGCAGCGTTGGGGACAGCCTTAACTATGGCTACACCTTC,CSVGDSLNYGYTF
few,TRBD2,16,TRBV10-1,TRBJ2-7,TGCGCCAGCAGTGATTCCCATAGCGGGATCCCCTACGAGCAGTACTTC,CASSDSHSGIPYEQYF
NA,NA,16,TRBV7-2,TRBJ2-4,TGTGCCAGCAGCTTGGCCAGACAGGTAGCCAAAAACATTCAGTACTTC,CASSLARQVAKNIQYF
few,NA,9,TRBV30,TRBJ1-2,TGTGCCGGATTGGGGGGCTACACCTTC,CAGLGGYTF
NA,NA,12,TRBV2,TRBJ2-5,TGTGCCAGCAAGGTAGCGGAAGAGACCCAGTACTTC,CASKVAEETQYF
many,TRBD1,13,TRBV19,TRBJ1-2,TGTGCCAGCAGCCGGGACAGGGCCTATGGCTACACCTTC,CASSRDRAYGYTF
NA,TRBD1,15,TRBV5-1,TRBJ2-1,TGCGCCAGCAATTTCCAGGGGGCGCAGTCAAATGAGCAGTTCTTC,CASNFQGAQSNEQFF
few,TRBD2,19,TRBV11-2,TRBJ2-1,TGTGCCAGCAGCCCAAAACCCCCGGGAGGGCTCCTGGACTACAATGAGCAGTTCTTC,CASSPKPPGGLLDYNEQFF
NA,TRBD1,17,TRBV7-7,TRBJ2-1,TGTGCCAGCAGCTTAGCCCCGGGACAGGGTGGGGACAATGAGCAGTTCTTC,CASSLAPGQGGDNEQFF
many,NA,13,TRBV5-5,TRBJ2-2,TGTGCCAGCAGCTTGAGGTCCACCGGGGAGCTGTTTTTT,CASSLRSTGELFF
few,NA,17,TRBV20-1,TRBJ2-3,TGCAGTGCTAATGGTCCGGCAAAGTCGCACAGCACAGATACGCAGTATTTT,CSANGPAKSHSTDTQYF
NA,NA,16,TRBV12-3/TRBV12-4,TRBJ2-2,TGTGCCAGCAGTTTACTGGTGGCGGTGGGCACCGGGGAGCTGTTTTTT,CASSLLVAVGTGELFF
NA,NA,14,TRBV20-1,TRBJ2-1,TGCAGTGCTAGCTGGGCGGCCTCCTACAATGAGCAGTTCTTC,CSASWAASYNEQFF
few,NA,14,TRBV10-3,TRBJ2-5,TGTGCCATCAGTGATTCATTAGTGGGAGAGACCCAGTACTTC,CAISDSLVGETQYF
NA,TRBD1,16,TRBV12-3/TRBV12-4,TRBJ1-5,TGTGCCAGCAGTTTATCCCCGACAGGGGGGGATCAGCCCCAGCATTTT,CASSLSPTGGDQPQHF